The 2 T cell receptor beta chains listed next were all sequenced from one sample in a study of cytomegalovirus exposure and HLA in healthy donors. The PCR employed 60 Vbeta primers together with 13 Jbeta primers. Assay: immunoSEQ multiplex PCR; the TCRdb copy retains only in-frame clones and omits some. The table shows about 110,000 clones, with under 85% occurring only once. Sequenced sample: PBMCs. The source of these receptors is a male donor in good health and CMV-seronegative.

The V call is TRBV5-4, the J call TRBJ2-2, with 7 bases fitting TRBD2. Germline assignment: CDR1 SGHNT and CDR2 YYREEE (reference sequence). The CDR3 covers 15 residues. J gave up 4 bases and V 2 bases, and 5 bases lay outside the gene matches. The CDR3 loop is CASSFGGSGTGELFF. The CDR3 DNA follows: TGTGCCAGCAGCTTTGGCGGGAGTGGCACCGGGGAGCTGTTTTTT.

This clone was found a few times. The rearrangement uses TRBV19 and TRBJ2-7; D remains ambiguous. CDR3 length: 13 residues. Looked up from germline, CDR1 is LNHDA and CDR2 is SQIVND (reference sequence). The V end lost 3 bases, the J end lost 0 bases, and 6 bases lay between the germline ends. The CDR3 reads CASSMARSYEQYF. The DNA for the CDR3 is TGTGCCAGTAGTATGGCTCGCTCCTACGAGCAGTACTTC.